This T cell receptor beta chain was obtained from a study of shared clonotypes between healthy human individuals. On this clone itself: Its antigen is undetermined.

General study points: The generation probabilities recorded for non-shared clonotypes fell below those of clonotypes shared by all four donors.

TCRdb's table, derived via immunoSEQ multiplex PCR, lists solely in-frame clones and lacks some. The table includes about 1.4 million clones, 96% detected once. This CDR3 has 15 residues. Germline lookup yields CDR1 SGHRS and CDR2 YFSETQ. Trimming shortened V by 4 bases and J by 2 bases, and 14 bases separated the two germline ends. The chain has TRBV5-1 and TRBJ2-3; possible D gene TRBD2, 6 bases. The sequenced sample was naive CD4+ T cells sorted from blood. Regarding subset: CD45RA+ positively selected. This receptor was taken from a man aged 25-45 years in good health. The CDR3 protein is CASSGGSRNTDTQYF. In DNA, the CDR3 is TGCGCCAGCAGCGGGGGGTCTCGGAACACAGATACGCAGTATTTT. The complete variable domain, with remaining parts taken from reference TRBV5-1 and TRBJ2-3, reads KAGVTQTPRYLIKTRGQQVTLSCSPISGHRSVSWYQQTPGQGLQFLFEYFSETQRNKGNFPGRFSGRQFSNSRSEMNVSTLELGDSALYLCASSGGSRNTDTQYFGPGTRLTVL.